Listed below are T cell receptor beta chains from one sample, sequenced in a study of neurological immune-mediated disorders. TCRdb reprocessed the 5' RACE reads with MiXCR, giving one entry per CDR3 protein. The sample records 40,000 or so distinct CDR3 sequences, around an eighth being singletons. The sequenced material came from PBMCs. These receptor sequences come from a woman in her forties or fifties with HTLV-1-associated myelopathy (HAM/TSP). Both conserved end residues are trimmed from each CDR3.

CDR3	J	V
ASSRDRGLNTEAF	TRBJ1-1	TRBV12-3/TRBV12-4
AISVGRQNYGYT	TRBJ1-2	TRBV10-3
ASTKGGSGGETQY	TRBJ2-5	TRBV4-1
ASSLSIGNEKLF	TRBJ1-4	TRBV11-2
ARKTGDCNQPQH	TRBJ1-5	TRBV7-8
ASSTGGAATEAF	TRBJ1-1	TRBV28
SAREGGGYGYT	TRBJ1-2	TRBV20-1
ASSLVRGNGYNEQF	TRBJ2-1	TRBV7-2
ASSNAYEQY	TRBJ2-7	TRBV7-2
SARDVQAEYHQPQH	TRBJ1-5	TRBV20-1
ASSLQRNTEAF	TRBJ1-1	TRBV6-2/TRBV6-3
ASSSYRNRAIYGYT	TRBJ1-2	TRBV19
ASSLPGGSTDTQY	TRBJ2-3	TRBV5-5
ASSTGQETQY	TRBJ2-5	TRBV9
ASSWDRQWGQETQY	TRBJ2-5	TRBV5-6
ASSLGGSRTGELF	TRBJ2-2	TRBV12-3/TRBV12-4
ASSWEAEITHTQY	TRBJ2-3	TRBV27
ASLGSANTGELF	TRBJ2-2	TRBV19
ATSRGQGETQY	TRBJ2-5	TRBV15
ASSGSGGSTDTQY	TRBJ2-3	TRBV5-1
ASSPSGQGNEKLF	TRBJ1-4	TRBV18
SAVSTAINYGYT	TRBJ1-2	TRBV20-1
SARQGGSGNQPQH	TRBJ1-5	TRBV20-1
ASSLGQGTGELF	TRBJ2-2	TRBV5-1
SASRRDQETQY	TRBJ2-5	TRBV20-1
ASRDSPNQPQH	TRBJ1-5	TRBV6-5
ASSGTGVSTDTQY	TRBJ2-3	TRBV5-5
ASSLVGWTGYSDTQY	TRBJ2-3	TRBV5-1
ASSLGGHYGYT	TRBJ1-2	TRBV7-9
ASSFYRDGEQF	TRBJ2-1	TRBV6-2/TRBV6-3
SASEQDLNTEAF	TRBJ1-1	TRBV20-1
ASSQGFPGASYEQY	TRBJ2-7	TRBV3-1
ASSYPTGGEDTGELF	TRBJ2-2	TRBV5-5
SVEFSYEQY	TRBJ2-7	TRBV29-1